This paragraph covers one T cell receptor beta chain sequence. V lost 4 bases to trimming and J lost 5 bases; unmatched junction nucleotides: 8. This CDR3 contains 16 residues. Germline CDR1 SGHRS, CDR2 YFSETQ. Clones were sequenced by immunoSEQ multiplex PCR, and TCRdb holds only the in-frame ones, with some missing. The table records around 250,000 clones, around 84% of them present only once. The data were obtained in a study of blood T cell repertoires in COVID-19. Background on the study: Spain, Italy and the United States supplied samples that represented acute and convalescent COVID-19.

V and J are TRBV5-1 and TRBJ2-1; 11 positions agree with TRBD2. The sequenced sample consisted of peripheral blood. The TCR was taken from a woman between 40 and 50 years old who had recovered from COVID-19. Here the CDR3 DNA reads TGCGCCAGCAGCACCCTAGCGGGGGGCTACCACAATGAGCAGTTCTTC. The encoded protein is CASSTLAGGYHNEQFF.